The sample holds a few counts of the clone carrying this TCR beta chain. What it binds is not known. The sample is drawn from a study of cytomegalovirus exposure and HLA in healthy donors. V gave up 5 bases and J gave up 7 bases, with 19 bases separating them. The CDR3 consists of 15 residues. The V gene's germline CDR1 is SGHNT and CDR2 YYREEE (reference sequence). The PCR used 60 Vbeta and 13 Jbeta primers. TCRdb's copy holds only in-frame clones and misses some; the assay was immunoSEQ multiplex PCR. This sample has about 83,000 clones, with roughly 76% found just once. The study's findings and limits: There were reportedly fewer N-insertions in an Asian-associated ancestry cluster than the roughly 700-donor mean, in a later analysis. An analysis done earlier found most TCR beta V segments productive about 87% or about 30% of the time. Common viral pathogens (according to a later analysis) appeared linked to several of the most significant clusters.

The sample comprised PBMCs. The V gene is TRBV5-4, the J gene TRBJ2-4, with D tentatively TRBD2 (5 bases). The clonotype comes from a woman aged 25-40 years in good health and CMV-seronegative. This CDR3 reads CASSSPGRGQNIQYF. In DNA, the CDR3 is TGTGCCAGCAGTTCTCCTGGACGCGGGCAGAACATTCAGTACTTC.